This T cell receptor beta chain was identified during a study of early T cells in non-severe SARS-CoV-2 infection. Background on the study: The input, bulk RNA from unsorted whole blood, was sequenced, and chains were unpaired. General observations from the study: Missing private and CD4 specificities, VDJdb matching favored anti-spike CD8 responses.

As part of library construction, unique molecular identifiers were attached to individual cDNA molecules. TCRdb independently ran MiXCR on the 5' RACE reads; one entry per CDR3 protein. The profile shows 65,000 to 95,000 distinct CDR3 sequences, roughly a sixth of them singletons. With respect to this clonotype: Its target is not known.

The germline V and J ends were trimmed by 3 bases and 2 bases, with 12 bases remaining between them. The CDR3 spans 15 residues. CDR1 and CDR2 from the germline V gene are SGHNT and YENEEA. The clonotype originates from an adult who was a healthcare worker with PCR-confirmed SARS-CoV-2 infection or an uninfected control (not recorded which). Sequenced material: whole blood. The chain recombines TRBV11-3 with TRBJ2-3; the D call may be TRBD1 or TRBD2 (5 bases each). The chain's CDR3 is CASSFVGPSTDTQYF. The CDR3 region has the DNA TGTGCCAGCAGCTTTGTGGGACCATCCACAGATACGCAGTATTTT.